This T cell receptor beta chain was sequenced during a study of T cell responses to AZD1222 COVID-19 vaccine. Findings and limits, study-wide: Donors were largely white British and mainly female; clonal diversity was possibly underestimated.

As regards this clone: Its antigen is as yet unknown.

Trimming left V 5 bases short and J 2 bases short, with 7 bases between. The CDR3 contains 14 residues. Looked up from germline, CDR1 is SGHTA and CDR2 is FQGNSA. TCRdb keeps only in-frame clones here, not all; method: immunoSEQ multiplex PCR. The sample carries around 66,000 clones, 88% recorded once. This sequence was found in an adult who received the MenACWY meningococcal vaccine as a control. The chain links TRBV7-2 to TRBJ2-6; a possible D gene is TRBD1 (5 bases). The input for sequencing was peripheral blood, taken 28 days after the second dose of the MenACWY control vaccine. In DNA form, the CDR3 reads TGTGCCAGCAGCAAAGGGGCTGGGGCCAACGTCCTGACTTTC. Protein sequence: CASSKGAGANVLTF.